A single sample is the source of the 5 T cell receptor beta chains below, sequenced in a study of Ad26.COV2.S vaccination and SARS-CoV-2 variants. TCRdb keeps only in-frame clones here, not all; method: immunoSEQ multiplex PCR. Among roughly 320,000 clones listed, about 82% were seen once. Treatment in this sample: around 19 received Ad26.COV2.S at low or high dose, single or two shots; about 5 received placebo; per-sample allocation not given. Each sample was drawn 63 days after the first injection (of vaccine or placebo). The sample here was peripheral blood, taken in a trial of Ad26.COV2.S vaccine versus placebo. Receptor source: a person aged 18 to 59 who received the Ad26.COV2.S COVID-19 vaccine or a placebo.

The rearrangement joins TRBV18 to TRBJ2-7, with 9 bases that match TRBD2. Germline V gives CDR1 KGHSH, CDR2 LQKENI. V lost 2 bases to trimming and J lost 2 bases; unmatched junction nucleotides: 4. The CDR3 length is 15 residues. The CDR3 here is CASSPGLAGPYEQYF. Here the CDR3 DNA reads TGTGCCAGCTCACCAGGGCTAGCGGGGCCCTACGAGCAGTACTTC. Based on the CDR3 plus reference TRBV18 and TRBJ2-7, the full variable domain is NAGVMQNPRHLVRRRGQEARLRCSPMKGHSHVYWYRQLPEEGLKFMVYLQKENIIDESGMPKERFSAEFPKEGPSILRIQQVVRGDSAAYFCASSPGLAGPYEQYFGPGTRLTVT.

The chain has TRBV7-8 and TRBJ2-2; 8 bases match TRBD2. V shed 6 bases and J 4 bases; nucleotides not matched to a gene: 7. Germline V lookup: CDR1 SGHVS, CDR2 FQNEAQ. The CDR3 is made up of 15 amino acids. The CDR3 loop is CASRPRGGGTGELFF. The CDR3 DNA reads as TGTGCCAGCAGGCCCCGGGGGGGCGGCACCGGGGAGCTGTTTTTT.

V usage is TRBV19 and J usage is TRBJ2-1; 16 nucleotides match TRBD2. Germline V lookup: CDR1 LNHDA, CDR2 SQIVND (reference sequence). Losses at the gene ends were 6 bases for V and 1 base for J; bases not matched to a gene: 15. CDR3 length: 21 residues. The CDR3 protein is CASSSKGKGLAGGLSYNEQFF. CDR3 DNA sequence: TGTGCCAGTAGCTCAAAGGGGAAGGGACTAGCGGGGGGGCTATCCTACAATGAGCAGTTCTTC.

The chain carries TRBV6-5 and TRBJ1-2; TRBD1 matches 7 bases. CDR1 and CDR2 from the germline V gene are MNHEY and SVGAGI. The trim removed 7 bases at V and 7 bases at J, leaving 9 bases unmatched. This CDR3 comprises 13 residues. The CDR3 DNA is TGTGCCAGCAACCCCGACAGGGTTAGTGGCTACACCTTC. Translated, it gives CASNPDRVSGYTF.

J is TRBJ1-6 and V is TRBV4-1, with TRBD1 as a possible D gene (6 bases). Trimming took off 5 bases at V and 6 bases at J, with 14 bases between the two ends. Germline CDR1 MGHRA, CDR2 YSYEKL. There are 15 residues in the CDR3. CDR3 nucleotides: TGCGCCAGCAGCAACAGGGTAACTTTTAATTCACCCCTCCACTTT. Translation: CASSNRVTFNSPLHF.